Listed below are T cell receptor beta chains from one sample, sequenced in a study of cytomegalovirus exposure and HLA in healthy donors. Generated by immunoSEQ multiplex PCR, the TCRdb table keeps only in-frame clones and is missing some. The repertoire consists of 100,000 to 150,000 clones, with 77% occurring once and the leading ten covering roughly 13%. The sequencing input was PBMCs. Receptors originate from a woman in her forties in good health and CMV-seropositive. The CDR3 runs from the conserved cysteine through the conserved F or W. The order of the fields is V gene, D gene, J gene, clone size, CDR3 DNA, CDR3 protein. The D gene is left open where the match is weak. Rows give clone size only sometimes, using once, few, many, or a class for an expanded clone.

V gene: TRBV11-2
D gene: TRBD1
J gene: TRBJ2-1
clone size: -
CDR3 DNA: TGTGCCAGCAGCCCGGGACAGGCCTCCTACAATGAGCAGTTCTTC
CDR3 protein: CASSPGQASYNEQFF

V gene: TRBV9
D gene: -
J gene: TRBJ2-1
clone size: -
CDR3 DNA: TGTGCCAGCAGCGTAGTCGACTATTCAAATGAGCAGTTCTTC
CDR3 protein: CASSVVDYSNEQFF

V gene: TRBV9
D gene: TRBD1
J gene: TRBJ2-5
clone size: -
CDR3 DNA: TGTGCCAGCAGCATCACGGGACAGGGGAAAGAGACCCAGTACTTC
CDR3 protein: CASSITGQGKETQYF

V gene: TRBV7-2
D gene: TRBD1
J gene: TRBJ2-7
clone size: -
CDR3 DNA: TGTGCCAGCACTCGGACAGGGGCTTACGAGCAGTACTTC
CDR3 protein: CASTRTGAYEQYF

V gene: TRBV18
D gene: TRBD1
J gene: TRBJ1-2
clone size: -
CDR3 DNA: TGTGCCAGCTCCCCTAGGACAGGTGACTATGGCTACACCTTC
CDR3 protein: CASSPRTGDYGYTF

V gene: TRBV5-4
D gene: -
J gene: TRBJ2-1
clone size: -
CDR3 DNA: TGTGCCAGCAGCCTGGTCTCCAATGAGCAGTTCTTC
CDR3 protein: CASSLVSNEQFF

V gene: TRBV25-1
D gene: TRBD1
J gene: TRBJ1-4
clone size: -
CDR3 DNA: TGTGCCAGCAGTGAATCCCAGGGGGAGTATGAAAAACTGTTTTTT
CDR3 protein: CASSESQGEYEKLFF

V gene: TRBV21-1
D gene: -
J gene: TRBJ1-2
clone size: -
CDR3 DNA: TGTGCCAGCAGCGGGGACAGGGGGCTTGGGTATGGCTACACCTTC
CDR3 protein: CASSGDRGLGYGYTF

V gene: TRBV19
D gene: -
J gene: TRBJ1-5
clone size: few
CDR3 DNA: TGTGCCAGTACCAAGGGGAAGGGGTGGGAACAGCCCCAGCATTTT
CDR3 protein: CASTKGKGWEQPQHF

V gene: TRBV6-4
D gene: -
J gene: TRBJ1-2
clone size: -
CDR3 DNA: TGTGCCAGCAGTGACTGGCGGGGAGGGCCGTGCACCTTC
CDR3 protein: CASSDWRGGPCTF

V gene: TRBV28
D gene: TRBD1
J gene: TRBJ2-7
clone size: -
CDR3 DNA: TGTGCCAGCAGCCGACAACAGGGGGTACCCTACGAGCAGTACTTC
CDR3 protein: CASSRQQGVPYEQYF

V gene: TRBV28
D gene: TRBD1
J gene: TRBJ1-6
clone size: few
CDR3 DNA: TGTGCCAGCAGTAGAACAGGGGGCAATTCACCCCTCCACTTT
CDR3 protein: CASSRTGGNSPLHF

V gene: TRBV11-2
D gene: -
J gene: TRBJ1-4
clone size: -
CDR3 DNA: TGTGCCAGCAGCTTGGCCCGTGAAAAACTGTTTTTT
CDR3 protein: CASSLAREKLFF

V gene: TRBV6-1
D gene: -
J gene: TRBJ2-1
clone size: once
CDR3 DNA: TGTGCCAGCAGTGACTGGAGCGGGTTAGGGAATGAGCAGTTCTTC
CDR3 protein: CASSDWSGLGNEQFF

V gene: TRBV4-1
D gene: -
J gene: TRBJ2-7
clone size: -
CDR3 DNA: TGCGCCAGCAGCCAAGGAGGGGGGGCTTTATCCGAGCAGTACTTC
CDR3 protein: CASSQGGGALSEQYF

V gene: TRBV6-5
D gene: TRBD2
J gene: TRBJ2-1
clone size: -
CDR3 DNA: TGTGCCAGCAGTTACTTTTCAAGCGGGGTCTACAATGAGCAGTTCTTC
CDR3 protein: CASSYFSSGVYNEQFF

V gene: TRBV4-1
D gene: TRBD2
J gene: TRBJ2-1
clone size: -
CDR3 DNA: TGCGCCAGCAGCCCGGGGGAGGGAGGGAGCTCCTACAATGAGCAGTTCTTC
CDR3 protein: CASSPGEGGSSYNEQFF

V gene: TRBV5-1
D gene: -
J gene: TRBJ2-5
clone size: -
CDR3 DNA: TGCGCCAGCAGCTTGGGAGGGAGGAGGAAGGAGACCCAGTACTTC
CDR3 protein: CASSLGGRRKETQYF

V gene: TRBV5-1
D gene: TRBD2
J gene: TRBJ2-7
clone size: -
CDR3 DNA: TGCGCCAGCAGCCAGTGGGGGGGAGGGTACGAGCAGTACTTC
CDR3 protein: CASSQWGGGYEQYF

V gene: TRBV5-4
D gene: -
J gene: TRBJ2-5
clone size: -
CDR3 DNA: TGTGCCAGCAGCTTGGCCCGCAGCCAAGAGACCCAGTACTTC
CDR3 protein: CASSLARSQETQYF

V gene: TRBV7-9
D gene: -
J gene: TRBJ1-2
clone size: -
CDR3 DNA: TGTGCCAGCAGCAGGACAAAGGGCTACACCTTC
CDR3 protein: CASSRTKGYTF

V gene: TRBV28
D gene: TRBD2
J gene: TRBJ2-5
clone size: -
CDR3 DNA: TGTGCCAGCAGTTTTCTAGCGGGAAGGGATGAGACCCAGTACTTC
CDR3 protein: CASSFLAGRDETQYF

V gene: TRBV10-3
D gene: TRBD1
J gene: TRBJ1-2
clone size: -
CDR3 DNA: TGTGCCATCACCACGGACAGGGGCCGTAGCTATGGCTACACCTTC
CDR3 protein: CAITTDRGRSYGYTF

V gene: TRBV18
D gene: -
J gene: TRBJ2-7
clone size: once
CDR3 DNA: TGTGCCAGCTCACCTGATCGGGTCGGGATCGAGCAGTACTTC
CDR3 protein: CASSPDRVGIEQYF

V gene: TRBV2
D gene: -
J gene: TRBJ1-2
clone size: -
CDR3 DNA: TGTGCCAGCAGTGTCAACAGGGAAGGTGGCTACACCTTC
CDR3 protein: CASSVNREGGYTF

V gene: TRBV28
D gene: TRBD1
J gene: TRBJ1-5
clone size: -
CDR3 DNA: TGTGCCAGCAACCGGGACAGTGATCAGCCCCAGCATTTT
CDR3 protein: CASNRDSDQPQHF

V gene: TRBV2
D gene: -
J gene: TRBJ1-5
clone size: -
CDR3 DNA: TGTGCCAGCAGTGAAATGGGGGCGAGACAGCCCCAGCATTTT
CDR3 protein: CASSEMGARQPQHF

V gene: TRBV10-3
D gene: TRBD2
J gene: TRBJ2-1
clone size: -
CDR3 DNA: TGTGCCATCAGTGGGACTAGCGGGTACAATGAGCAGTTCTTC
CDR3 protein: CAISGTSGYNEQFF

V gene: TRBV6-1
D gene: -
J gene: TRBJ1-5
clone size: -
CDR3 DNA: TGTGCCAGCAGCCTCTCGAGCGGTCAGCCCCAGCATTTT
CDR3 protein: CASSLSSGQPQHF

V gene: TRBV27
D gene: TRBD1
J gene: TRBJ2-6
clone size: -
CDR3 DNA: TGTGCCAGCAGTCGGACCGGGACAGGGCTGGCCGGGGCCAACGTCCTGACTTTC
CDR3 protein: CASSRTGTGLAGANVLTF

V gene: TRBV15
D gene: -
J gene: TRBJ2-2
clone size: -
CDR3 DNA: TGTGCCACCAGCAGGGCGTTAGCGGACACCGGGGAGCTGTTTTTT
CDR3 protein: CATSRALADTGELFF

V gene: TRBV28
D gene: -
J gene: TRBJ1-4
clone size: few
CDR3 DNA: TGTGCCAGCAGTTTGGGGGGTGAAAAACTGTTTTTT
CDR3 protein: CASSLGGEKLFF

V gene: TRBV19
D gene: TRBD1
J gene: TRBJ2-7
clone size: -
CDR3 DNA: TGTGCCAGTAGTATGACAGGGGTTGAGCAGTACTTC
CDR3 protein: CASSMTGVEQYF

V gene: TRBV6-6
D gene: -
J gene: TRBJ2-1
clone size: -
CDR3 DNA: TGTGCCAGCAGTGGGGGGAGCTCCTACAATGAGCAGTTCTTC
CDR3 protein: CASSGGSSYNEQFF

V gene: TRBV25-1
D gene: -
J gene: TRBJ1-6
clone size: few
CDR3 DNA: TGTGCCAGCAGTGAATTAAGAGGGCTCGATTATAATTCACCCCTCCACTTT
CDR3 protein: CASSELRGLDYNSPLHF

V gene: TRBV2
D gene: -
J gene: TRBJ2-7
clone size: -
CDR3 DNA: TGTGCCAGCAGTGGGGTCGGTCGGGACAAGCACACCTACGAGCAGTACTTC
CDR3 protein: CASSGVGRDKHTYEQYF

V gene: TRBV12-5
D gene: -
J gene: TRBJ1-2
clone size: -
CDR3 DNA: TGTGCTAGTGGCGGAAGGACAGATGGCTATGGCTACACCTTC
CDR3 protein: CASGGRTDGYGYTF

V gene: TRBV5-1
D gene: TRBD1
J gene: TRBJ2-3
clone size: few
CDR3 DNA: TGCGCCAGCAGCGGGGGACAGGTGATGGGCACAGATACGCAGTATTTT
CDR3 protein: CASSGGQVMGTDTQYF

V gene: TRBV4-2
D gene: -
J gene: TRBJ2-1
clone size: -
CDR3 DNA: TGTGCCAGCAGCCAAGATAGGGGGGGCGGGAGTGAAGGCAATGAGCAGTTCTTC
CDR3 protein: CASSQDRGGGSEGNEQFF

V gene: TRBV12-2
D gene: -
J gene: TRBJ2-1
clone size: -
CDR3 DNA: TGTGCAAGTCGCTCCCGGGACTCCAAATACCATGAGCAGTTCTTC
CDR3 protein: CASRSRDSKYHEQFF

V gene: TRBV5-4
D gene: TRBD2
J gene: TRBJ2-7
clone size: -
CDR3 DNA: TGTGCCAGCAGTTGGGGACTAGCCTACGAGCAGTACTTC
CDR3 protein: CASSWGLAYEQYF

V gene: TRBV6-1
D gene: -
J gene: TRBJ1-4
clone size: once
CDR3 DNA: TGTGCCAGCAGTGATATAGGCACTGGAGAGGAAAAACTGTTTTTT
CDR3 protein: CASSDIGTGEEKLFF

V gene: TRBV2
D gene: -
J gene: TRBJ2-7
clone size: few
CDR3 DNA: TGTGCCAGCAGTCCCGACTGGAGCTCCTACGAGCAGTACTTC
CDR3 protein: CASSPDWSSYEQYF

V gene: TRBV30
D gene: TRBD1
J gene: TRBJ1-1
clone size: -
CDR3 DNA: TGTGCCTGGAGTGGCTTGAGGGGGCTCACTGAAGCTTTCTTT
CDR3 protein: CAWSGLRGLTEAFF

V gene: TRBV29-1
D gene: TRBD1
J gene: TRBJ1-2
clone size: -
CDR3 DNA: TGCAGCGTCCGAAATCGACAGGGTATGAACTATGGCTACACCTTC
CDR3 protein: CSVRNRQGMNYGYTF

V gene: TRBV7-2
D gene: -
J gene: TRBJ1-1
clone size: -
CDR3 DNA: TGTGCCAGCAGCCGGGGACAGAACACTGAAGCTTTCTTT
CDR3 protein: CASSRGQNTEAFF

V gene: TRBV5-1
D gene: -
J gene: TRBJ2-1
clone size: -
CDR3 DNA: TGCGCCAGCAGCTTGACGGGTCCAGTGGATGAGCAGTTCTTC
CDR3 protein: CASSLTGPVDEQFF

V gene: TRBV6-5
D gene: -
J gene: TRBJ2-1
clone size: -
CDR3 DNA: TGTGCCAGCAGTTACAGGGGCAATGAGCAGTTCTTC
CDR3 protein: CASSYRGNEQFF

V gene: TRBV2
D gene: TRBD2
J gene: TRBJ2-7
clone size: -
CDR3 DNA: TGTGCCAGCATGGGGGAGGGGCGCATTCACGAGCAGTACTTC
CDR3 protein: CASMGEGRIHEQYF

V gene: TRBV25-1
D gene: -
J gene: TRBJ2-3
clone size: -
CDR3 DNA: TGTGCCAGCAGTGAAGGGGCCCTAGCAGATACGCAGTATTTT
CDR3 protein: CASSEGALADTQYF

V gene: TRBV10-3
D gene: -
J gene: TRBJ2-1
clone size: -
CDR3 DNA: TGTGCCATCACCGGGACACCTTACAATGAGCAGTTCTTC
CDR3 protein: CAITGTPYNEQFF

V gene: TRBV5-4
D gene: -
J gene: TRBJ1-6
clone size: -
CDR3 DNA: TGTGCCAGCAGCGCAGGGGTTGATAATTCACCCCTCCACTTT
CDR3 protein: CASSAGVDNSPLHF

V gene: TRBV9
D gene: TRBD1
J gene: TRBJ2-1
clone size: -
CDR3 DNA: TGTGCCAGCAGCGTAGGAGGGGCAGGGGGTAAGAGTGAGCAGTTCTTC
CDR3 protein: CASSVGGAGGKSEQFF

V gene: TRBV5-4
D gene: TRBD2
J gene: TRBJ2-1
clone size: -
CDR3 DNA: TGTGCCAGCAGCTTGCGCGCTAGCGGGAACGCAGTTGAGCAGTTCTTC
CDR3 protein: CASSLRASGNAVEQFF

V gene: TRBV4-1
D gene: -
J gene: TRBJ1-1
clone size: -
CDR3 DNA: TGCGCCAGCAGCCAAGGGGGCCGCACTGAAGCTTTCTTT
CDR3 protein: CASSQGGRTEAFF

V gene: TRBV5-4
D gene: -
J gene: TRBJ1-1
clone size: -
CDR3 DNA: TGTGCCAGCAGTCCACAGCAGAACACTGAAGCTTTCTTT
CDR3 protein: CASSPQQNTEAFF

V gene: TRBV7-2
D gene: -
J gene: TRBJ2-3
clone size: -
CDR3 DNA: TGTGCCAGCAGCCTCGAAGGCGGTTTCACAGATACGCAGTATTTT
CDR3 protein: CASSLEGGFTDTQYF

V gene: TRBV10-3
D gene: -
J gene: TRBJ1-5
clone size: -
CDR3 DNA: TGTGCCATCCGGGGGGATGGAGATCAGCCCCAGCATTTT
CDR3 protein: CAIRGDGDQPQHF

V gene: TRBV29-1
D gene: -
J gene: TRBJ2-7
clone size: -
CDR3 DNA: TGCAGCGTTGGCGGCCTCTACGAGCAGTACTTC
CDR3 protein: CSVGGLYEQYF